Below, 31 T cell receptor beta chains from the same sample are listed, as sequenced in a study of spatial heterogeneity in lung cancer. Time point given: sample taken at primary tumor resection. Their specific antigens are unknown. TCRdb called the 5' RACE reads again in MiXCR, with one record for every CDR3 protein. This sample carries about 14,000 distinct CDR3 sequences, around 4.7% of them seen once, and the ten largest clones take about 16%. Points from the study as a whole: Intratumoral expanded alpha and beta TCR counts were found to track tumor mutation counts.

This sample comprised lung tumor tissue, obtained at surgery. The receptors derive from a female donor with early-stage non-small cell lung cancer.

This clonotype came up many times. Since it is a stray read in a library aimed at alpha chains, this beta chain has a size that is not meaningful. This chain links TRBV30 with TRBJ1-2; 7 bases are shared with TRBD1. Germline values: CDR1 GTSNPN, CDR2 SVGIG (reference sequence). The V gene end was trimmed by 1 base and the J gene end by 0 bases; junction bases not matched to a gene: 5. This CDR3 is built from 15 residues. CDR3: CAWSAPGQTNYGYTF. In DNA form, the CDR3 reads TGTGCCTGGAGTGCTCCGGGACAGACTAACTATGGCTACACCTTC.

This clonotype showed up many times. The library was prepared for alpha chains; this beta chain is a stray read, so its frequency means little. The gene calls are TRBV6-5 and TRBJ2-3; 8 positions agree with TRBD2. The CDR3 is 15 amino acids. Per the germline V gene, CDR1 is MNHEY and CDR2 is SVGAGI. V gave up 10 bases and J gave up 4 bases; unmatched junction bases: 13. The CDR3 region is CATNPGGGPADTQYF. As DNA, the CDR3 is TGTGCCACGAACCCCGGGGGGGGGCCCGCAGATACGCAGTATTTT.

This clonotype came up many times. This beta chain is an unintended read in a library built for alpha chains; its size means little. The chain combines TRBV5-5 with TRBJ1-1; D may be TRBD1 (6 bases). This CDR3 contains 16 residues. Germline V CDR1 and CDR2: SGHKS, YYEKEE (reference sequence). Trimming left V 0 bases short and J 8 bases short, with 20 bases between. The CDR3 DNA reads TGTGCCAGCAGCTTGGCGATCGGGACAAAGGGTTGGGAAGCTTTCTTT. Residues: CASSLAIGTKGWEAFF. Filled out from reference TRBV5-5 and TRBJ1-1, the complete variable domain reads DAGVTQSPTHLIKTRGQQVTLRCSPISGHKSVSWYQQVLGQGPQFIFQYYEKEERGRGNFPDRFSARQFPNYSSELNVNALLLGDSALYLCASSLAIGTKGWEAFFGQGTRLTVV.

This clonotype was observed at least ten times. The germline gene is not matched at one end of the junction; a read error may be the cause. This beta chain slipped into a library made for alpha chains as a stray read, so its size is not meaningful. The chain combines TRBV20-1 with TRBJ1-4; no definite D call. The germline gives CDR1 DFQATT, CDR2 SNEGSKA (reference sequence). The length of the CDR3 is 11 residues. The CDR3 here is CSARDQLAAVF. CDR3 bases: TGCAGTGCTAGAGATCAGCTCGCTGCCGTTTTT.

This clonotype was counted many times. This beta chain appears as a stray read in a library generated for alpha chains; its size is not informative. The genes are TRBV5-1 and TRBJ2-1, with 12 bases that match TRBD1. Germline assignment: CDR1 SGHRS and CDR2 YFSETQ. The trim removed 4 bases at V and 7 bases at J, leaving 6 bases unmatched. This CDR3 region has 15 residues. DNA for the CDR3: TGCGCCAGCAGCGGTTCGGGACAGGGGGCGAATGAGCAGTTCTTC. It encodes CASSGSGQGANEQFF.

This clonotype has ten or more counts. The library was prepared for alpha chains; this beta chain is a stray read, so its frequency means little. The chain couples TRBV2 to TRBJ1-2; D unresolved. Germline V gives CDR1 SNHLY, CDR2 FYNNEI. The CDR3 runs to 12 residues. Trimming removed 6 bases at V and 6 bases at J, with 11 bases between. DNA of the CDR3: TGTGCCAGCAGGATTACCCAGGATGGCTACACCTTC. Translating gives CASRITQDGYTF.

This clonotype was counted at least ten times. This beta chain was picked up by a library intended for alpha chains and is off target, so its count carries little meaning. V gene TRBV2 combines with J gene TRBJ2-3; D gene ambiguous. CDR3 size: 14 residues. CDR1 and CDR2 (germline): SNHLY, FYNNEI. Trimming left V 1 base short and J 9 bases short, with 14 bases between. The chain's CDR3 is CASSEGPTYETQYF. The CDR3 DNA reads TGTGCCAGCAGTGAAGGGCCTACTTATGAAACGCAGTATTTT.

This clonotype was seen repeatedly, ten times or more. The library was prepared for alpha chains; this beta chain is a stray read, so its frequency means little. V is TRBV27 and J is TRBJ1-1, with D tentatively TRBD1 (6 bases). CDR1 MNHEY and CDR2 SMNVEV come from the germline V gene (reference sequence). The CDR3 covers 15 residues. V lost 6 bases to trimming and J lost 10 bases, with 24 bases between them. CDR3 coding DNA: TGTGCCAGCAGCCTAGGGGGGGGGCGGCTAGGCATAGCTTTCTTT. It yields the protein CASSLGGGRLGIAFF.

Of note for this clonotype: As an off-target read in a library built for alpha chains, this beta chain has a frequency of little significance. The rearrangement links TRBV10-3 to TRBJ2-5; D is tentatively TRBD1 or TRBD2 (5 bases each). The CDR3 runs 13 residues. V was cut by 4 bases and J by 0 bases, with 6 bases left in between. Per the germline V gene, CDR1 is ENHRY and CDR2 is SYGVKD. For the CDR3, the DNA is TGTGCCATCAGTGGGGACCACCAAGAGACCCAGTACTTC. Translated: CAISGDHQETQYF.

Ten or more counts support this clonotype. Because the library targeted alpha chains, this beta chain is an off-target read whose size means little. The V call is TRBV20-1, the J call TRBJ1-2; 9 nucleotides match TRBD1. CDR3 length: 15 residues. V trimming: 8 bases; J trimming: 6 bases; junction bases outside the gene matches: 16. Looked up from germline, CDR1 is DFQATT and CDR2 is SNEGSKA (reference sequence). This chain's CDR3 is CSPRRPGTGKDGYTF. The CDR3 coding sequence is TGCAGTCCACGACGACCCGGGACAGGGAAGGATGGCTACACCTTC.

This clonotype was detected ten times or more. The library was designed around alpha chains, so this beta chain is a stray read whose abundance carries little weight. CDR3 sequence (DNA): TGTGCCAGCAGCGTTCGTTCAAATCCCCCTCAGCCCCAGCATTTT. Amino acid sequence: CASSVRSNPPQPQHF. This rearrangement joins TRBV6-1 to TRBJ1-5; D remains unclear. With 6 bases removed from V and 6 bases from J, the gap between germline ends came to 18 bases. The germline V gene has CDR1 MNHNS and CDR2 SASEGT. The CDR3 sequence is 15 residues long.

With regard to this clonotype: Within a library made for alpha chains, this beta chain is off target, and its count is uninformative. This sequence joins TRBV6-6 and TRBJ2-5; possibly TRBD2 for D (6 bases). Germline-derived CDR1 and CDR2 are MNHNY and SVGAGI (reference sequence). Trimming removed 5 bases at V and 5 bases at J, with 15 bases between. There are 14 residues in the CDR3. The CDR3 region is CASSRRGWLETQYF. The CDR3 DNA reads TGTGCCAGCAGTCGTCGGGGGTGGCTGGAGACCCAGTACTTC.

This clonotype occurred a few times. This beta chain represents an off-target read in a library built for alpha chains; its size is of limited meaning. The J gene is TRBJ2-7, the V gene TRBV6-2 or TRBV6-3, with 7 bases aligning to TRBD1. Trimming at V came to 5 bases and at J to 2 bases, leaving 9 bases not matched to a gene. The CDR3 is made up of 15 amino acids. In germline, CDR1 is MNHEY, CDR2 SVGEGT. CDR3 nucleotide sequence: TGTGCCAGCAGTCTCAACCTTCAGGGGGCCTACGAGCAGTACTTC. Translating it yields CASSLNLQGAYEQYF.

In the case of this clonotype: This beta chain was picked up by a library intended for alpha chains and is off target, so its count carries little meaning. The chain has TRBV2 and TRBJ1-5; a possible D gene is TRBD1 (6 bases). The germline V and J ends were trimmed by 0 bases and 7 bases, with 13 bases remaining between them. Germline CDR1 SNHLY, CDR2 FYNNEI. The CDR3 extends over 15 amino acids. The CDR3 sequence is CASSEAGLGGQPQHF. CDR3 bases: TGTGCCAGCAGTGAAGCAGGGCTAGGGGGACAGCCCCAGCATTTT.

This clonotype was detected only a few times. A much larger clone differs by one base, so this may be a read error. This beta chain appears as a stray read in a library generated for alpha chains; its size is not informative. The V and J genes are TRBV7-2 and TRBJ1-6, with D hard to call. The CDR3 is 14 residues long. Germline CDR1 and CDR2: SGHTA and FQGNSA. CDR3 residues: CVSAPGIYNSPLHF. The CDR3 coding sequence is TGTGTCAGCGCCCCCGGGATCTATAATTCACCCCTCCACTTT. The variable domain in full, with the rest retrieved from reference TRBV7-2 and TRBJ1-6, is GAGVSQSPSNKVTEKGKDVELRCDPISGHTALYWYRQSLGQGLEFLIYFQGNSAPDKSGLPSDRFSAERTGGSVSTLTIQRTQQEDSAVYLCVSAPGIYNSPLHFGNGTRLTVT.

Points on this clonotype: A much larger clone is a single base away; this may be a read error. The CDR3 does not close with the conserved phenylalanine or tryptophan, likely indicating a read error. Being off target in a library aimed at alpha chains, this beta chain has a size of little meaning. This chain joins TRBV4-3 and TRBJ2-2, with TRBD2 matching 9 bases. CDR3 size: 16 residues. Per the germline V gene, CDR1 is LGHNA and CDR2 is YSLEER. V gave up 0 bases and J gave up 4 bases; unmatched junction bases: 3. This CDR3 reads CASSQDWRGGTGELFI. The CDR3 DNA is TGCGCCAGCAGCCAAGATTGGCGGGGGGGCACCGGGGAGCTGTTTATT.

This clonotype was recorded many times. The library was designed around alpha chains, so this beta chain is a stray read whose abundance carries little weight. CDR3 DNA sequence: TGTGCCAGCAGTGAGGGACAGGGCGCTGGCTACACCTTC. It encodes CASSEGQGAGYTF. V is TRBV28 and J is TRBJ1-2; 9 positions agree with TRBD1. The J segment lost 7 bases and the V segment lost 5 bases, leaving 5 bases of the junction unmatched. Germline-derived CDR1 and CDR2 are MDHEN and SYDVKM. The CDR3 extends over 13 amino acids.

This clonotype has a count of ten or more. Being off target in a library aimed at alpha chains, this beta chain has a size of little meaning. The rearrangement links TRBV27 to TRBJ2-3; perhaps TRBD1 as D (5 bases). Trimming removed 7 bases from V and 4 bases from J, with 12 bases in between. This CDR3 has 13 residues. From germline, CDR1 is MNHEY and CDR2 SMNVEV (reference sequence). The CDR3 coding sequence is TGTGCCAGCACCTCCACAGGTCCAGATACGCAGTATTTT. Its protein is CASTSTGPDTQYF.

This clonotype was detected ten times or more. This beta chain is an off-target read within a library intended for alpha chains, so its frequency means little. The chain carries TRBV28 and TRBJ1-2; D unclear. Germline V lookup: CDR1 MDHEN, CDR2 SYDVKM. Trimming shortened V by 4 bases and J by 8 bases, and 14 bases separated the two germline ends. CDR3 size: 13 residues. CDR3 protein: CASSYGWEVGYTF. The DNA of the CDR3 is TGTGCCAGCAGTTATGGCTGGGAGGTCGGCTACACCTTC.

This clonotype was observed at least ten times. A library prepared for alpha chains yielded this beta chain as an off-target read; its size is of little meaning. The chain couples TRBV14 to TRBJ2-4; either TRBD1 or TRBD2 may fit D (6 bases each). Germline V gene lookup returns CDR1 SGHDN and CDR2 FVKESK. With 5 bases removed from V and 5 bases from J, the gap between germline ends came to 19 bases. The CDR3 is 16 residues long. CDR3 amino acids: CASSGRGGPGENIQYF. The CDR3, as DNA: TGTGCCAGCAGCGGAAGAGGGGGGCCGGGGGAAAACATTCAGTACTTC.

This clonotype was picked up many times. A library made for alpha chains picked up this beta chain off target, so its size means little. V usage is TRBV4-3 and J usage is TRBJ1-4, with TRBD1 matching over 8 bases. V lost 2 bases, J lost 8 bases, and 4 bases stayed unmatched. Germline V gene lookup returns CDR1 LGHNA and CDR2 YSLEER. This CDR3 contains 14 residues. The chain's CDR3 is CASSQQGAGEKLFF. CDR3 coding DNA: TGCGCCAGCAGCCAACAGGGGGCTGGGGAAAAACTGTTTTTT.

This clonotype was seen many times. This beta chain is an off-target read within a library intended for alpha chains, so its frequency means little. J is TRBJ1-6 and V is TRBV3-1; D not certain. Trimming shortened V by 4 bases and J by 5 bases, and 3 bases separated the two germline ends. Germline CDR1 reads LGHDT; CDR2 reads YNNKEL (reference sequence). The CDR3 spans 12 residues. As DNA, the CDR3 is TGTGCCAGCAGCCGTGATAATTCACCCCTCCACTTT. Protein: CASSRDNSPLHF.

The sample holds many counts of this clonotype. The library was built for alpha chains, so this beta chain is an off-target read and its size means little. The rearrangement uses TRBV10-1 and TRBJ2-3; 10 nucleotides line up with TRBD2. Trimming at V came to 4 bases and at J to 6 bases, leaving 7 bases not matched to a gene. The germline V gene encodes CDR1 WNHNN and CDR2 SYGVQD (reference sequence). The CDR3 runs 15 residues. The CDR3, as DNA: TGCGCCAGCAGTGGAGGGCTAGCGGGGGCTGATACGCAGTATTTT. This encodes CASSGGLAGADTQYF.

This clonotype was found many times. This beta chain is a stray read from a library made for alpha chains; its abundance is not meaningful. The chain employs TRBV6-5 and TRBJ2-7; no clear D. The germline V and J ends were trimmed by 5 bases and 5 bases, with 16 bases remaining between them. The CDR3 runs 14 residues. Looked up from germline, CDR1 is MNHEY and CDR2 is SVGAGI. Here the CDR3 reads CASSSPGGRNEQYF. DNA for the CDR3: TGTGCCAGCAGTAGCCCCGGTGGGCGGAACGAGCAGTACTTC.

This clonotype has ten or more counts. The size of this beta chain means little, since it is a stray read in a library made for alpha chains. The V call is TRBV20-1, the J call TRBJ1-2, with D unresolved. The CDR3 spans 15 residues. Germline CDR1 and CDR2: DFQATT and SNEGSKA (reference sequence). Trimming took 0 bases from V and 0 from J, leaving 11 bases between them. CDR3 bases: TGCAGTGCTAGAGATCTGCGGGAGACTAACTATGGCTACACCTTC. This sequence encodes CSARDLRETNYGYTF.

This clonotype was seen many times. Since it is a stray read in a library aimed at alpha chains, this beta chain has a size that is not meaningful. The chain carries TRBV19 and TRBJ1-1; 8 bases agree with TRBD1. With 9 bases clipped from V and 3 bases from J, the junction kept 15 bases outside the gene matches. Looked up from germline, CDR1 is LNHDA and CDR2 is SQIVND (reference sequence). CDR3 length: 16 residues. The CDR3 is CASKPWQGAQYTEAFF. In DNA, the CDR3 is TGTGCCAGCAAACCTTGGCAGGGGGCGCAGTACACTGAAGCTTTCTTT.

This clonotype was counted ten times or more. This beta chain is an unintended read in a library built for alpha chains; its size means little. The chain is built from TRBV14 and TRBJ2-7; D is perhaps TRBD1 (6 bases). V was shortened by 5 bases and J by 1 base, with 12 bases between the two germline ends. CDR1 and CDR2 (germline): SGHDN, FVKESK. This CDR3 region has 14 residues. The CDR3 reads CASSDRQASYEQYF. The CDR3, as DNA: TGTGCCAGCAGCGACCGACAGGCTTCCTACGAGCAGTACTTC.

This clonotype was detected a few times. The library was built for alpha chains, so this beta chain is an off-target read and its size means little. The chain combines TRBV20-1 with TRBJ2-5; TRBD1 matches at 7 bases. This CDR3 has 16 amino acids. Trimming cost V 3 bases and J 5 bases; bases outside gene matches: 15. Germline V lookup: CDR1 DFQATT, CDR2 SNEGSKA (reference sequence). CDR3 loop: CSAREPYRGSHETQYF. In DNA, the CDR3 is TGCAGTGCTAGGGAACCTTACAGGGGATCCCACGAGACCCAGTACTTC.

This clonotype has a count of ten or more. A library made for alpha chains picked up this beta chain off target, so its size means little. The rearrangement joins TRBV18 to TRBJ1-6; D perhaps matches TRBD1 (5 bases). V gave up 2 bases and J gave up 7 bases, with 15 bases separating them. CDR1 is KGHSH and CDR2 is LQKENI in the germline V gene. The CDR3 runs 16 residues. The CDR3 loop reads CASSPEGAPSNSPLHF. The CDR3 coding sequence is TGTGCCAGCTCACCAGAAGGGGCCCCCTCCAATTCACCCCTCCACTTT.

The sample holds many counts of this clonotype. The library was built for alpha chains, so this beta chain is an off-target read and its size means little. This sequence joins TRBV27 and TRBJ1-6, with D uncertain. Germline loops: CDR1 MNHEY, CDR2 SMNVEV (reference sequence). The CDR3 is 15 amino acids. The ends were cut back, 3 bases at V and 10 bases at J, with 16 bases in the middle. The CDR3 DNA reads TGTGCCAGCAGTTTGGTCGGTACCCCGTTGTCACCCCTCCACTTT. Amino acids: CASSLVGTPLSPLHF.

This clonotype was seen ten or more times. Because the library targeted alpha chains, this beta chain is an off-target read whose size means little. V and J are TRBV7-3 and TRBJ2-3; no definite D call. This CDR3 spans 16 amino acids. Germline V lookup: CDR1 SGHTA, CDR2 FQGTGA. Trimming took off 1 base at V and 3 bases at J, with 14 bases between the two ends. Written as DNA, the CDR3 is TGTGCCAGCAGCTTAATGGGTAATTTAAGGACAGATACGCAGTATTTT. Translated: CASSLMGNLRTDTQYF.